The 2 T cell receptor beta chains below all came from one sample that was sequenced in a study of blood T cell repertoires in COVID-19. TCRdb's table, derived via immunoSEQ multiplex PCR, lists solely in-frame clones and lacks some. Here the sample spans 100,000 or so clones, approximately 84% being singletons. Material for sequencing was peripheral blood. These receptor sequences come from a human donor in a cohort sampled during active COVID-19.

The chain links TRBV5-1 to TRBJ2-3, with 11 bases aligning to TRBD1. V was clipped by 3 bases and J by 0 bases; unmatched bases: 6. Germline V lookup: CDR1 SGHRS, CDR2 YFSETQ. The CDR3 is made up of 17 amino acids. CDR3 nucleotide sequence: TGCGCCAGCAGCTCTGGGACAGGGGGGTCTAGCACAGATACGCAGTATTTT. Its protein is CASSSGTGGSSTDTQYF.

V and J are TRBV4-1 and TRBJ2-3, with 8 bases matching TRBD2. In germline, CDR1 is MGHRA, CDR2 YSYEKL. Trimming removed 1 base from V and 1 base from J; junction bases left unmatched: 4. This CDR3 region has 16 residues. CDR3 in DNA: TGCGCCAGCAGCCAAGGAGGGCGGGGGGGCACAGATACGCAGTATTTT. This gives the protein CASSQGGRGGTDTQYF.